This T cell receptor beta chain was captured by sequencing in a study of Graves' ophthalmopathy and Graves' hyperthyroidism. RNA transcripts were the source from which TCR beta CDR3 regions were amplified. The first round was an RT-PCR with HTBI primers, and the second round was a multiplex PCR. A single record per CDR3 protein comes from TCRdb applying MiXCR to the multiplex PCR reads. The repertoire consists of about 740,000 distinct CDR3 sequences, with roughly 40% occurring once and the leading ten covering approximately 46%. This clonotype has only a few counts. This CDR3 comprises 16 residues. The germline gives CDR1 SGHTA, CDR2 FQGNSA. The ends lost 7 bases at V and 5 bases at J; junction bases unmatched: 15.

This clonotype was obtained from an adult man with Graves' ophthalmopathy. Material: peripheral blood. The chain recombines TRBV7-2 with TRBJ2-7; 9 bases match TRBD1. The DNA of the CDR3 is TGTGCCAGCACCAGGGTCGGGACAGGGATGCAGAACGAGCAGTACTTC. This encodes CASTRVGTGMQNEQYF.